These 2 T cell receptor beta chains share one sample of origin, sequenced in a study of blood T cell repertoires in COVID-19. TCRdb keeps only in-frame clones here, not all; method: immunoSEQ multiplex PCR. Among about 240,000 clones, roughly 80% were seen once, and the ten largest hold approximately 3.5%. The sample taken for sequencing was peripheral blood. The receptor set was obtained from a woman under 30 with acute or convalescent COVID-19.

The V gene is TRBV7-9, the J gene TRBJ1-2; 8 bases align to TRBD1. The CDR3 has 13 residues. CDR1 is SEHNR and CDR2 is FQNEAQ in the germline V gene (reference sequence). J lost 7 bases, V lost 5 bases, and 6 bases had no gene match. CDR3 loop: CASSSRGLGGYTF. The CDR3 DNA reads TGTGCCAGCAGCAGCAGGGGGCTGGGTGGCTACACCTTC. Complete variable domain (other parts from reference TRBV7-9 and TRBJ1-2): DTGVSQNPRHKITKRGQNVTFRCDPISEHNRLYWYRQTLGQGPEFLTYFQNEAQLEKSRLLSDRFSAERPKGSFSTLEIQRTEQGDSAMYLCASSSRGLGGYTFGSGTRLTVV.

The chain is built from TRBV4-1 and TRBJ1-2; tentative D call: TRBD1 (5 bases). The CDR3 contains 14 residues. The germline V and J ends were trimmed by 0 bases and 6 bases, with 11 bases remaining between them. CDR1 MGHRA and CDR2 YSYEKL come from the germline V gene. The CDR3 protein is CASSQERGRDGYTF. CDR3 bases: TGCGCCAGCAGCCAAGAAAGGGGCCGGGATGGCTACACCTTC.